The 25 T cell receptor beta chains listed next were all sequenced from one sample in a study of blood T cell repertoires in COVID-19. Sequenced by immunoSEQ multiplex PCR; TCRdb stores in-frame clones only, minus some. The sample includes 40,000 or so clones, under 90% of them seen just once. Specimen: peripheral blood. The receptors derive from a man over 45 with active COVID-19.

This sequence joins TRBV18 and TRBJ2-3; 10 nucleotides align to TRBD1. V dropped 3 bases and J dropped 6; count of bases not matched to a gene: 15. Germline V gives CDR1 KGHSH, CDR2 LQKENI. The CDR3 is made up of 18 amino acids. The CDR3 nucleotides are TGTGCCAGCTCACCCCCTCGGGACAGGGGCCGAACGGGGGATACGCAGTATTTT. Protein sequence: CASSPPRDRGRTGDTQYF.

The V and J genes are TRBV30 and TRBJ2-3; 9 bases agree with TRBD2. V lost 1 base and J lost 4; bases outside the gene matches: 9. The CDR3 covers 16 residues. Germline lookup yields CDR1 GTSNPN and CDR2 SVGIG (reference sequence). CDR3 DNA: TGTGCCTGGAGTGCATATAGCGGGAGAGGATCAGATACGCAGTATTTT. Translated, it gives CAWSAYSGRGSDTQYF.

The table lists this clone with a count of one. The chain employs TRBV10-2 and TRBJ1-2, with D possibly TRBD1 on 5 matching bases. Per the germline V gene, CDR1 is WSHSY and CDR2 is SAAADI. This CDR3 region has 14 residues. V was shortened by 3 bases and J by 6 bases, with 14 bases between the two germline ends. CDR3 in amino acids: CASSDGGWKNGYTF. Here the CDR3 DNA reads TGCGCCAGCAGTGATGGGGGGTGGAAAAATGGCTACACCTTC.

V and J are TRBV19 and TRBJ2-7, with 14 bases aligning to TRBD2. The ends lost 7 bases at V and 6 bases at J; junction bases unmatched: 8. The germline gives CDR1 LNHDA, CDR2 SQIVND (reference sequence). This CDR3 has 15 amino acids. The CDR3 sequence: CASTGGLAGAREQYF. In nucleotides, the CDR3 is TGTGCCAGTACCGGGGGACTAGCGGGGGCTCGCGAGCAGTACTTC.

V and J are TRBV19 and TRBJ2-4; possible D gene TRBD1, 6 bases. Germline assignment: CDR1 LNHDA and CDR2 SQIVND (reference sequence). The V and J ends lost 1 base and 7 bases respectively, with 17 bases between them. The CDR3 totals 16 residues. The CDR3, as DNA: TGTGCCAGTAGTATAGTGCCCAGGGGTCAGATGAACATTCAGTACTTC. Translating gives CASSIVPRGQMNIQYF.

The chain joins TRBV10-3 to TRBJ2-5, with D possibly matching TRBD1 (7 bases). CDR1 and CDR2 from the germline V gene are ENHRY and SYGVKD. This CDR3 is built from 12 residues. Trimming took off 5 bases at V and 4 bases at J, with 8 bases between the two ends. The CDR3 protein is CAISQGGETQYF. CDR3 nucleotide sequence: TGTGCCATCAGTCAGGGGGGAGAGACCCAGTACTTC.

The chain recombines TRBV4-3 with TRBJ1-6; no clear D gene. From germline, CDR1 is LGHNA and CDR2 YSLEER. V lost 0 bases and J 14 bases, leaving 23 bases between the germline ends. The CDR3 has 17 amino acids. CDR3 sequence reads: CASSQDPGNTGKSALHF. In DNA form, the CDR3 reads TGCGCCAGCAGCCAAGATCCGGGTAATACCGGCAAATCGGCCCTCCACTTT.

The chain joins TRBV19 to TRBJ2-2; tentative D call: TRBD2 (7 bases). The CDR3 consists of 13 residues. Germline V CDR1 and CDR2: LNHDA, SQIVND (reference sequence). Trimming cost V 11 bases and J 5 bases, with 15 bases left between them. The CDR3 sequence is CALARGATGELFF. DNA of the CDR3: TGTGCCCTCGCCCGGGGGGCGACCGGGGAGCTGTTTTTT.

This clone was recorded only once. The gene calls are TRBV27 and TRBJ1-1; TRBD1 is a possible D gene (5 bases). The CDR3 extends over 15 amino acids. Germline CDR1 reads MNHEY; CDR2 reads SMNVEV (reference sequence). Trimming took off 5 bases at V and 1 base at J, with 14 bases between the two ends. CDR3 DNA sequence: TGTGCCAGCAGTCCAAAGACAGCGTCGAACACTGAAGCTTTCTTT. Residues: CASSPKTASNTEAFF.

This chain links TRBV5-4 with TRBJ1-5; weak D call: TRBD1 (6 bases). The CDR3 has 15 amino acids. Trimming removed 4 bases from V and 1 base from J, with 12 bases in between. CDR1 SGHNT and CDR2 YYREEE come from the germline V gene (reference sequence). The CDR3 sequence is CASSLQGVSNQPQHF. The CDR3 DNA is TGTGCCAGCAGCCTACAGGGTGTCAGCAATCAGCCCCAGCATTTT.

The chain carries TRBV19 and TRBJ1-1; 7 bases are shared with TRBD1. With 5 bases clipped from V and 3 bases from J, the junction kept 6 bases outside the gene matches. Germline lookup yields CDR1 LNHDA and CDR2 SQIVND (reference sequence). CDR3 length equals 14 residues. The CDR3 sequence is CASSLRTGHTEAFF. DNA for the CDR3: TGTGCCAGTAGTCTCCGGACAGGTCACACTGAAGCTTTCTTT.

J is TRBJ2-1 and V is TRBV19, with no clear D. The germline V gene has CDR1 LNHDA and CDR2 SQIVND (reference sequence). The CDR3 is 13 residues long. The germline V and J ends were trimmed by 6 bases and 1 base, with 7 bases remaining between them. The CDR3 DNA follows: TGTGCCAGTAGCCTAGTGTCCTACAATGAGCAGTTCTTC. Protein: CASSLVSYNEQFF. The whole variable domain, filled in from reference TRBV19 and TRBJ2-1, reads DGGITQSPKYLFRKEGQNVTLSCEQNLNHDAMYWYRQDPGQGLRLIYYSQIVNDFQKGDIAEGYSVSREKKESFPLTVTSAQKNPTAFYLCASSLVSYNEQFFGPGTRLTVL.

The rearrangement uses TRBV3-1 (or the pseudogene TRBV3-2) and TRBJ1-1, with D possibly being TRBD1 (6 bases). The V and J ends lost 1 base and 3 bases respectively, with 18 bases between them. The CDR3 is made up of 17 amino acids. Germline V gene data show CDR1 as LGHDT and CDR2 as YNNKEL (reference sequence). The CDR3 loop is CASSQARQEPRDTEAFF. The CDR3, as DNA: TGTGCCAGCAGCCAAGCACGACAGGAACCAAGGGACACTGAAGCTTTCTTT.

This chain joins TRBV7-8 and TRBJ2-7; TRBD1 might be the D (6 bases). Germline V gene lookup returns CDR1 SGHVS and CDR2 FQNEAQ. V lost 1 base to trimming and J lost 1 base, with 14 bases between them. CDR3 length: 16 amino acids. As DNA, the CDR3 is TGTGCCAGCAGCTTAGGGGACGGGACACCATCCTACGAGCAGTACTTC. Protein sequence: CASSLGDGTPSYEQYF.

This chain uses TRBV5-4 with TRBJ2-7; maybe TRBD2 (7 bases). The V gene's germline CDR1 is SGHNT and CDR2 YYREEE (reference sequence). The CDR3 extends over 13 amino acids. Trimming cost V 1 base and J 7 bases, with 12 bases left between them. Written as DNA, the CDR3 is TGTGCCAGCAGCTTGCAAGGGGGGGGTGAGCAGTACTTC. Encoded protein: CASSLQGGGEQYF.

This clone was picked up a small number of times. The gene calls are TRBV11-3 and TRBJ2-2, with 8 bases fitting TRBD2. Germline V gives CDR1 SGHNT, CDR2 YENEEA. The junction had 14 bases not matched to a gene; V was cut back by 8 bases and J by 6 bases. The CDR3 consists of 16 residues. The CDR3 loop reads CASCLVLRTSPGELFF. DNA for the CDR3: TGTGCCAGCTGCCTCGTTCTTCGGACTAGCCCCGGGGAGCTGTTTTTT.

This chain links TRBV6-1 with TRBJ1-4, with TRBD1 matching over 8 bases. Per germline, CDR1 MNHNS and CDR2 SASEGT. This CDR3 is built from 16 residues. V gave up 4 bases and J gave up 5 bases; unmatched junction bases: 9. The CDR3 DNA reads TGTGCCAGCAGTGCGACGTCCGGGACAGGCAATGAAAAACTGTTTTTT. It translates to CASSATSGTGNEKLFF.

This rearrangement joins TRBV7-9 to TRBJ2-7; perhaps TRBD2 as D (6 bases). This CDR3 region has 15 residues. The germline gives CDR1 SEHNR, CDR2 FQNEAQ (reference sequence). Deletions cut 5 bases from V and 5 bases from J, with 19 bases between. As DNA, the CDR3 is TGTGCCAGCAGCAAAGAGGGCGGGGTTTCCCACGAGCAGTACTTC. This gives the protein CASSKEGGVSHEQYF.

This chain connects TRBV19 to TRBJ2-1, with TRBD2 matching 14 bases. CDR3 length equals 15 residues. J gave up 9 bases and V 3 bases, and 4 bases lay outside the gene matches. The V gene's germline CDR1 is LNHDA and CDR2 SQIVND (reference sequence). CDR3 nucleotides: TGTGCCAGTAGTATCGGACTAGCGGGAGGCGGTGAGCAGTTCTTC. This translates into CASSIGLAGGGEQFF.

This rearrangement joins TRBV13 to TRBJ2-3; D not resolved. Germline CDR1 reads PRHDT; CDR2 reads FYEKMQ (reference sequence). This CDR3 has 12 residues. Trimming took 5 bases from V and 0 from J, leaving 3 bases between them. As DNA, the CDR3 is TGTGCCAGCAGCCCAAGCACAGATACGCAGTATTTT. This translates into CASSPSTDTQYF.

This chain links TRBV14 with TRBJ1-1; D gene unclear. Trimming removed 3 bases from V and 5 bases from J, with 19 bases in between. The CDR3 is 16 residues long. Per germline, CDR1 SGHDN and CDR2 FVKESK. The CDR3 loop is CASSQILRTGETEAFF. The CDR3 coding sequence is TGTGCCAGCAGCCAGATCTTGAGGACCGGGGAGACTGAAGCTTTCTTT.

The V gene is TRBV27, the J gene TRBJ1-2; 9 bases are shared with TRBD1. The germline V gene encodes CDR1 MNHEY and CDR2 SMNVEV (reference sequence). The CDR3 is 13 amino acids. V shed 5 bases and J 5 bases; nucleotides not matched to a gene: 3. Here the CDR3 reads CASSGQGRYGYTF. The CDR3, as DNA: TGTGCCAGCAGTGGACAGGGGCGTTATGGCTACACCTTC.

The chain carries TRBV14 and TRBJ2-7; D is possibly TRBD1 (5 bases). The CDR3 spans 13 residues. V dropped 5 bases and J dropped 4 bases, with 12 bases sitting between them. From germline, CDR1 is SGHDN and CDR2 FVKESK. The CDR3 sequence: CASSRERQYEQYF. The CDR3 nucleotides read TGTGCCAGCAGCAGAGAACGACAGTACGAGCAGTACTTC.

The CDR3: CASSLRDREGYTF. Here the CDR3 DNA reads TGTGCCAGCAGCCTCCGGGACAGGGAGGGCTACACCTTC. The chain combines TRBV6-2 or TRBV6-3 with TRBJ1-2; TRBD1 matches at 9 bases. The CDR3 contains 13 residues. The J segment lost 8 bases and the V segment lost 6 bases, leaving 7 bases of the junction unmatched. Germline V gene data show CDR1 as MNHEY and CDR2 as SVGEGT.

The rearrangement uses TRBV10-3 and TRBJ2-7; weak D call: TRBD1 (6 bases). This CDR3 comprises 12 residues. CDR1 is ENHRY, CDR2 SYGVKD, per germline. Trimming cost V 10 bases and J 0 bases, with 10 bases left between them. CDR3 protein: CATQGHSYEQYF. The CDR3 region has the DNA TGTGCCACTCAGGGGCACTCCTACGAGCAGTACTTC.